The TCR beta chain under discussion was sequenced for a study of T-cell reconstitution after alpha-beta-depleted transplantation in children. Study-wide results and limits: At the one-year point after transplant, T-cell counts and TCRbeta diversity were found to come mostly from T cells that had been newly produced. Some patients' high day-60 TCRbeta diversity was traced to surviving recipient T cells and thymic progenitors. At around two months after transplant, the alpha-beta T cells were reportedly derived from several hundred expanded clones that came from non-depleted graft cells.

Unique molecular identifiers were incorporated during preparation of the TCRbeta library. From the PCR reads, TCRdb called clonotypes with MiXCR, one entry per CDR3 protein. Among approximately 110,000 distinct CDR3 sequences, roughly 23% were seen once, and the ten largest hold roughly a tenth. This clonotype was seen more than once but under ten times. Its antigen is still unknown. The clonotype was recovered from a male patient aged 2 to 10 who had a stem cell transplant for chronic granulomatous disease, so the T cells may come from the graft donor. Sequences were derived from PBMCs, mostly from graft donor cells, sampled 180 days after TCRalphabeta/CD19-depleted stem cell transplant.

The CDR3 protein is CATSSDDSPLSSTDTQYF. The CDR3 nucleotides are TGTGCCACCAGCAGTGATGACAGTCCCTTATCTAGCACAGATACGCAGTATTTT. The chain uses TRBV15 and TRBJ2-3; D might be TRBD1 (5 bases). The CDR3 loop spans 18 amino acids. V lost 3 bases and J 0 bases, leaving 19 bases between the germline ends. Germline V gives CDR1 LNHNV, CDR2 YYDKDF (reference sequence).